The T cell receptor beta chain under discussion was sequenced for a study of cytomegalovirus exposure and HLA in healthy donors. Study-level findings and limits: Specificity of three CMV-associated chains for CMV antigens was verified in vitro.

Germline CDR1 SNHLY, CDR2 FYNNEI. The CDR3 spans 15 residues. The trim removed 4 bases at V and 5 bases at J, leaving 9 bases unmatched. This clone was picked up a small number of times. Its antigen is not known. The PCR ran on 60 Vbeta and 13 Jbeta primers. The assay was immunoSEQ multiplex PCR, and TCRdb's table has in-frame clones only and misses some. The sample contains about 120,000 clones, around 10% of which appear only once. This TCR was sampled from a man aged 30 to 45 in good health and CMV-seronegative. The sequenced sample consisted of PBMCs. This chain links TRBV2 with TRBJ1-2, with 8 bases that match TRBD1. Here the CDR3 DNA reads TGTGCCAGCAGTGTTCAGGACAGGGTTCTTTATGGCTACACCTTC. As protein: CASSVQDRVLYGYTF.